These 18 T cell receptor beta chains share one sample of origin, sequenced in a study of shared clonotypes between healthy human individuals. Clones were sequenced by immunoSEQ multiplex PCR, and TCRdb holds only the in-frame ones, with some missing. This table has more than 2,000,000 clones, approximately 94% appearing once. The sequenced sample consisted of naive CD4+ T cells sorted from blood. The subset is: CD45RA+ positively selected. The receptors were sampled from a man between 18 and 35 years old in good health.

The gene calls are TRBV6-6 and TRBJ1-5; the D is unclear. V lost 6 bases and J 0 bases, leaving 9 bases between the germline ends. CDR3 length equals 14 residues. CDR1 and CDR2 (germline): MNHNY, SVGAGI (reference sequence). The CDR3 here is CASRRENSNQPQHF. CDR3 in DNA: TGTGCCAGCAGGAGAGAAAATAGCAATCAGCCCCAGCATTTT.

This clone was counted only a few times. The J gene is TRBJ1-4, the V gene TRBV2; D unclear. With 8 bases removed from V and 4 bases from J, the gap between germline ends came to 11 bases. CDR3 length equals 13 residues. The germline V gene encodes CDR1 SNHLY and CDR2 FYNNEI. The CDR3 protein is CASRREVNEKLFF. DNA for the CDR3: TGTGCCAGCCGACGGGAAGTTAATGAAAAACTGTTTTTT. The whole variable domain, filled in from reference TRBV2 and TRBJ1-4, reads EPEVTQTPSHQVTQMGQEVILRCVPISNHLYFYWYRQILGQKVEFLVSFYNNEISEKSEIFDDQFSVERPDGSNFTLKIRSTKLEDSAMYFCASRREVNEKLFFGSGTQLSVL.

This chain joins TRBV7-8 and TRBJ2-1; weak D call: TRBD1 (5 bases). This CDR3 is 16 amino acids long. Germline CDR1 and CDR2: SGHVS and FQNEAQ. V shed 0 bases and J shed 2 bases, with 11 bases lying between them. The CDR3 nucleotides read TGTGCCAGCAGCTTAGCGCTATCCAGGGCCTACAATGAGCAGTTCTTC. The encoded protein is CASSLALSRAYNEQFF.

This clone was found a few times. The chain is built from TRBV19 and TRBJ1-5, with a tentative D call TRBD1 (5 bases). V lost 5 bases to trimming and J lost 5 bases, with 13 bases between them. This CDR3 comprises 14 residues. CDR1 is LNHDA, CDR2 SQIVND, per germline (reference sequence). The CDR3 here is CASSRDFSDQPQHF. CDR3 sequence (DNA): TGTGCCAGTAGTCGGGACTTTTCAGATCAGCCCCAGCATTTT.

The chain joins TRBV6-5 to TRBJ1-2, with unresolved D. This CDR3 is 11 amino acids long. Trimming took 2 bases from V and 8 from J, leaving 6 bases between them. Germline CDR1 and CDR2: MNHEY and SVGAGI. The CDR3 DNA reads TGTGCCAGCAGTTACGATGGCGGCTACACCTTC. Amino acids: CASSYDGGYTF.

The genes are TRBV6-1 and TRBJ2-4, with 11 bases lining up with TRBD1. CDR1 is MNHNS and CDR2 is SASEGT in the germline V gene. Germline trimming cut 6 bases from V and 9 bases from J; bases unmatched to any gene: 7. This CDR3 comprises 14 residues. The CDR3 spells CASRDTGTGGIQYF. The CDR3 region has the DNA TGTGCCAGCAGGGATACCGGGACAGGGGGCATTCAGTACTTC.

V is TRBV5-1 and J is TRBJ2-1; a possible D gene is TRBD1 (6 bases). Germline V CDR1 and CDR2: SGHRS, YFSETQ. The CDR3 consists of 16 residues. Trimming pared 2 bases from V and 4 bases from J, leaving 16 bases between. CDR3 loop: CASSFTRTALYNEQFF. CDR3 nucleotides: TGCGCCAGCAGCTTCACTCGGACAGCCCTATACAATGAGCAGTTCTTC. Combining the CDR3 with reference TRBV5-1 and TRBJ2-1 gives the whole variable domain KAGVTQTPRYLIKTRGQQVTLSCSPISGHRSVSWYQQTPGQGLQFLFEYFSETQRNKGNFPGRFSGRQFSNSRSEMNVSTLELGDSALYLCASSFTRTALYNEQFFGPGTRLTVL.

This chain uses TRBV2 with TRBJ1-2, with unresolved D. The length of the CDR3 is 14 residues. Germline V CDR1 and CDR2: SNHLY, FYNNEI. The V end was cut by 6 bases, the J end by 0 bases, with 11 bases between. CDR3 protein: CASRPPNSNYGYTF. CDR3 in DNA: TGTGCCAGCAGGCCCCCCAATTCTAACTATGGCTACACCTTC. The variable domain in full, with the rest retrieved from reference TRBV2 and TRBJ1-2, is EPEVTQTPSHQVTQMGQEVILRCVPISNHLYFYWYRQILGQKVEFLVSFYNNEISEKSEIFDDQFSVERPDGSNFTLKIRSTKLEDSAMYFCASRPPNSNYGYTFGSGTRLTVV.

The chain carries TRBV29-1 and TRBJ2-6; D is possibly TRBD2 (5 bases). The CDR3 is 15 amino acids. Trimming removed 0 bases at V and 4 bases at J, with 10 bases between. Germline lookup yields CDR1 SQVTM and CDR2 ANQGSEA. The CDR3 region is CSVEDSRGGANVLTF. As DNA, the CDR3 is TGCAGCGTTGAAGACTCTCGGGGAGGGGCCAACGTCCTGACTTTC.

This clone was seen only a few times. The V and J genes are TRBV2 and TRBJ2-7; unclear D gene. Germline V gene sequence: CDR1 SNHLY, CDR2 FYNNEI. This CDR3 is 10 amino acids long. Between the trimmed V and J ends, which lost 8 bases and 4 bases, there was a span of 6 bases. CDR3 DNA sequence: TGTGCCAGCGCCCGTTACGAGCAGTACTTC. Its translation is CASARYEQYF.

The chain has TRBV15 and TRBJ2-5, with no clear D. The length of the CDR3 is 16 residues. Trimming removed 0 bases at V and 1 base at J, with 12 bases between. Germline-derived CDR1 and CDR2 are LNHNV and YYDKDF (reference sequence). DNA for the CDR3: TGTGCCACCAGCAGAGAGGTTTTTGGGATCCAAGAGACCCAGTACTTC. Protein: CATSREVFGIQETQYF.

CDR3 in amino acids: CASAGIGLGQETQYF. DNA of the CDR3: TGTGCCAGCGCTGGCATTGGACTAGGGCAAGAGACCCAGTACTTC. J is TRBJ2-5 and V is TRBV6-4, with 7 bases fitting TRBD2. The germline gives CDR1 MRHNA, CDR2 SNTAGT. There are 15 residues in the CDR3. J lost 2 bases, V lost 8 bases, and 11 bases had no gene match.

In regard to this clone: Other DNA sequences from this sample encode an identical CDR3 as well. The gene calls are TRBV5-1 and TRBJ1-5; D unclear. Germline V gene sequence: CDR1 SGHRS, CDR2 YFSETQ. The CDR3 runs 14 residues. V gave up 0 bases and J gave up 4 bases, with 8 bases separating them. The CDR3 coding sequence is TGCGCCAGCAGCTTGGAGGCAGGAAATCAGCCCCAGCATTTT. Its translation is CASSLEAGNQPQHF.

CDR3 in DNA: TGTGCCAGCAGTTCACCCACCGGGACAGGGAACACTGAAGCTTTCTTT. Translating it yields CASSSPTGTGNTEAFF. The J gene is TRBJ1-1, the V gene TRBV6-5, with 8 positions matching TRBD1. The CDR3 covers 16 residues. The V segment lost 4 bases and the J segment 1 base; nucleotides outside the gene matches: 8. Germline V lookup: CDR1 MNHEY, CDR2 SVGAGI.

This chain links TRBV2 with TRBJ2-2, with 8 bases lining up with TRBD2. The trim removed 3 bases at V and 2 bases at J, leaving 8 bases unmatched. The CDR3 extends over 17 amino acids. The germline V gene has CDR1 SNHLY and CDR2 FYNNEI. This CDR3 reads CASSDVSGGLNTGELFF. The CDR3 DNA is TGTGCCAGCAGTGATGTCAGCGGGGGACTAAACACCGGGGAGCTGTTTTTT.

The chain joins TRBV5-6 to TRBJ2-3, with D maybe TRBD1 (6 bases). The germline V gene has CDR1 SGHDT and CDR2 YYEEEE. CDR3 length equals 15 residues. V gave up 1 base and J gave up 2 bases, with 11 bases separating them. The CDR3 DNA reads as TGTGCCAGCAGCTTGATGGGGGCGAACACAGATACGCAGTATTTT. Its translation: CASSLMGANTDTQYF.

This clone was counted a single time. The rearrangement uses TRBV29-1 and TRBJ2-7, with a weak D call TRBD1 (5 bases). Germline V lookup: CDR1 SQVTM, CDR2 ANQGSEA. The V end lost 0 bases, the J end lost 7 bases, and 19 bases lay between the germline ends. There are 15 residues in the CDR3. CDR3: CSVEDSIRATGEQYF. The CDR3 DNA reads TGCAGCGTTGAAGATTCGATCAGGGCCACTGGAGAGCAGTACTTC.

The gene calls are TRBV5-1 and TRBJ2-7; 7 nucleotides agree with TRBD1. The germline V gene encodes CDR1 SGHRS and CDR2 YFSETQ. V lost 0 bases and J lost 6; bases outside the gene matches: 9. The CDR3 covers 15 residues. The CDR3 region is CASSLEPGGSGEQYF. The CDR3 DNA follows: TGCGCCAGCAGCTTGGAGCCAGGGGGAAGCGGCGAGCAGTACTTC.